A selection of T cell receptor beta chains follows, all from one sample in a study of somatic mutations in cytotoxic T cells in rheumatoid arthritis. The table came from immunoSEQ multiplex PCR; TCRdb's copy has only in-frame clones and leaves some out. This table has about 36,000 clones, 70% to 85% appearing once. The material sequenced was CD8+ T cells sorted from blood. These TCRs come from a man between 35 and 55 years old in good health. Both conserved end residues are part of each CDR3. Each record gives: V gene, clone size, D gene, J gene, CDR3 protein, CDR3 DNA. D genes are given only for firm matches. Not all rows give a size; the values are once, few, many and, for expanded clones, a class.

TRBV5-4	NA	NA	TRBJ1-1	CASSVWLKGNTEAFF	TGTGCCAGCAGCGTGTGGTTAAAGGGGAACACTGAAGCTTTCTTT
TRBV5-1	NA	NA	TRBJ1-1	CASSLGRGDTEAFF	TGCGCCAGCAGCTTGGGACGGGGCGACACTGAAGCTTTCTTT
TRBV4-1	NA	TRBD1	TRBJ1-5	CASSPGQGANQPQHF	TGCGCCAGCAGCCCAGGGCAGGGGGCGAATCAGCCCCAGCATTTT
TRBV4-2	NA	NA	TRBJ1-2	CASSPDSYGYTF	TGTGCCAGCAGCCCGGACAGCTATGGCTACACCTTC
TRBV2	NA	NA	TRBJ2-7	CASTQGYSYEQYF	TGTGCCAGCACCCAGGGCTATTCCTACGAGCAGTACTTC
TRBV27	NA	TRBD2	TRBJ2-7	CASGPGGSYEQYF	TGTGCCAGCGGTCCGGGGGGCTCCTACGAGCAGTACTTC
TRBV29-1	NA	NA	TRBJ2-7	CSAYGDGYEQYF	TGCAGCGCCTACGGGGACGGCTACGAGCAGTACTTC
TRBV9	NA	NA	TRBJ2-7	CASSGYEQYF	TGTGCCAGCAGCGGGTACGAGCAGTACTTC
TRBV2	NA	TRBD1	TRBJ1-1	CASSEQGGNTEAFF	TGTGCCAGCAGTGAACAGGGGGGGAACACTGAAGCTTTCTTT
TRBV5-1	NA	TRBD1	TRBJ1-1	CASSFRQGITGGDTEAFF	TGCGCCAGCAGCTTTCGACAGGGGATTACAGGGGGCGACACTGAAGCTTTCTTT
TRBV2	few	NA	TRBJ2-1	CASSGRTVTYNEQFF	TGTGCCAGCAGTGGTAGGACAGTTACCTACAATGAGCAGTTCTTC
TRBV19	NA	TRBD2	TRBJ2-5	CASSISGSAFETQYF	TGTGCCAGTAGTATCAGCGGGAGTGCGTTTGAGACCCAGTACTTC
TRBV28	once	NA	TRBJ1-5	CASSSFSHSNQPQHF	TGTGCCAGCAGTTCATTCTCCCATAGCAATCAGCCCCAGCATTTT
TRBV10-2	NA	TRBD2	TRBJ2-1	CASSETSGRAREQFF	TGCGCCAGCAGTGAGACTAGCGGGAGGGCTCGTGAGCAGTTCTTC
TRBV28	NA	NA	TRBJ1-4	CASSFRQRNEKLFF	TGTGCCAGCAGTTTCCGACAGAGAAATGAAAAACTGTTTTTT
TRBV19	NA	TRBD1	TRBJ2-7	CASSPRQGLHNEQYF	TGTGCCAGTAGTCCGAGACAGGGCCTTCACAACGAGCAGTACTTC
TRBV27	NA	TRBD1	TRBJ1-5	CASSSRQGWQPQHF	TGTGCCAGCAGTTCTAGACAGGGATGGCAGCCCCAGCATTTT
TRBV27	NA	TRBD2	TRBJ2-1	CASSISREGREQFF	TGTGCCAGCAGTATCTCGCGGGAGGGGCGGGAGCAGTTCTTC
TRBV28	NA	TRBD2	TRBJ2-3	CASSSIDRLAGVADTQYF	TGTGCCAGCAGTTCCATAGACCGACTAGCGGGAGTTGCAGATACGCAGTATTTT
TRBV27	NA	TRBD2	TRBJ2-1	CASNPPPEISGRSGSEQFF	TGTGCCAGCAATCCTCCTCCGGAGATTAGCGGGAGGTCAGGAAGTGAGCAGTTCTTC
TRBV7-9	NA	NA	TRBJ2-7	CASSPGGTDPYEQYF	TGTGCCAGCAGCCCCGGCGGGACAGACCCCTACGAGCAGTACTTC
TRBV27	once	NA	TRBJ2-1	CASSLSDGYNEQFF	TGTGCCAGCAGTTTATCGGACGGGTACAATGAGCAGTTCTTC
TRBV6-5	few	TRBD2	TRBJ2-1	CASSWTSGRGNEQFF	TGTGCCAGCAGCTGGACTAGCGGGAGGGGCAATGAGCAGTTCTTC
TRBV30	NA	TRBD2	TRBJ2-7	CAWSVLGGSEQYF	TGTGCCTGGAGTGTACTGGGGGGGAGCGAGCAGTACTTC
TRBV10-1	NA	TRBD2	TRBJ2-1	CASSESASGYSYNEQFF	TGCGCCAGCAGTGAGTCGGCTAGCGGATATTCCTACAATGAGCAGTTCTTC
TRBV28	NA	NA	TRBJ1-5	CAGHREDQQPQHF	TGTGCCGGTCACAGGGAGGACCAGCAGCCCCAGCATTTT
TRBV27	NA	TRBD2	TRBJ2-7	CASSLIAGAYEQYF	TGTGCCAGCAGCCTAATAGCGGGGGCCTACGAGCAGTACTTC
TRBV7-9	once	NA	TRBJ2-7	CASSSVTGGWASYEQYF	TGTGCCAGCAGCTCCGTAACCGGAGGTTGGGCCTCCTACGAGCAGTACTTC
TRBV28	NA	NA	TRBJ2-3	CASSLSPGVDTQYF	TGTGCCAGCAGTTTATCTCCCGGGGTGGACACGCAGTATTTT
TRBV25-1	NA	NA	TRBJ2-3	CASSAARETDTQYF	TGTGCCAGCAGTGCGGCGCGGGAAACAGATACGCAGTATTTT
TRBV7-2	NA	NA	TRBJ2-5	CASSPQGGIGTQYF	TGTGCCAGCAGCCCACAAGGGGGGATAGGGACCCAGTACTTC
TRBV7-9	NA	TRBD1	TRBJ2-1	CASRSGGEGNEQFF	TGTGCCAGCAGGTCAGGGGGCGAGGGCAATGAGCAGTTCTTC
TRBV30	once	TRBD2	TRBJ2-2	CAWGAGGTGELFF	TGTGCCTGGGGGGCGGGAGGCACCGGGGAGCTGTTTTTT
TRBV5-6	NA	NA	TRBJ2-1	CASSPRDNEQFF	TGTGCCAGCAGCCCCCGAGACAATGAGCAGTTCTTC
TRBV2	NA	TRBD2	TRBJ2-7	CASRGTSREQYF	TGTGCCAGCAGGGGGACTAGTCGCGAGCAGTACTTC
TRBV7-9	NA	NA	TRBJ2-7	CASSLGGLDEQYF	TGTGCCAGCAGCTTAGGGGGATTGGACGAGCAGTACTTC
TRBV7-2	NA	NA	TRBJ2-1	CASSKNGNEQFF	TGTGCCAGCAGCAAAAATGGCAATGAGCAGTTCTTC
TRBV2	NA	NA	TRBJ2-1	CASSEGRGQFF	TGTGCCAGCAGTGAGGGCCGGGGGCAGTTCTTC
TRBV27	NA	NA	TRBJ1-4	CASSLTANNEKLFF	TGTGCCAGCAGTTTAACGGCCAATAATGAAAAACTGTTTTTT
TRBV5-4	NA	NA	TRBJ1-4	CASSLEPSGEKLFF	TGTGCCAGCAGCTTGGAGCCCTCGGGGGAAAAACTGTTTTTT
TRBV10-2	NA	NA	TRBJ1-2	CASSEWGADYGYTF	TGCGCCAGCAGTGAATGGGGGGCGGACTATGGCTACACCTTC